The clone carrying this TCR beta chain was found a few times. The sample is drawn from a study of T-cell reconstitution after alpha-beta-depleted transplantation in children. Unique molecular identifiers featured in how the TCRbeta library was prepared. TCRdb reprocessed the PCR reads with MiXCR, giving one entry per CDR3 protein. The repertoire holds hundreds of thousands of distinct CDR3 sequences, with 32% as singletons. Losses at the gene ends were 6 bases for V and 8 bases for J; bases not matched to a gene: 8. The CDR3 spans 13 residues. Germline CDR1 MNHEY, CDR2 SMNVEV (reference sequence). This TCR was recovered from a human donor who donated a stem cell graft to a child with aplastic anemia. This material consisted of PBMCs from the stem cell graft donor, taken from the stem cell graft. The rearrangement joins TRBV27 to TRBJ1-2, with 8 bases matching TRBD1. CDR3 nucleotides: TGTGCCAGCAGGCTGGCAGGGGGCTGGGGCTACACCTTC. Translating gives CASRLAGGWGYTF.